This T cell receptor beta chain was sequenced in a study of regulatory T cells in long-lasting Graves disease. Study results and limitations: Thyroid tissue was not sampled; only peripheral blood was.

Library construction for TCR beta used iRepertoire HTBI primers and Arm-PCR of CDR3 regions. Using its own MiXCR run on the multiplex PCR reads, TCRdb lists one record per CDR3 protein. The data contain 530,000 or so distinct CDR3 sequences, 13% of them singletons. Time point reported: newly diagnosed GD, antithyroid drugs for less than 3 months. Researchers made the TCR library from RNA that was extracted from PBMCs. The patient group derived from an endocrinology department in Xi'an, China. The CDR3 covers 19 residues. J gave up 4 bases and V 4 bases, and 15 bases lay outside the gene matches. Per the germline V gene, CDR1 is KGHDR and CDR2 is SFDVKD. The table lists this clonotype with many counts. Its antigen remains unknown. Another study also made use of these data, one on T cells in Graves' hyperthyroidism and ophthalmopathy. From that paper: Most expanded thyroid clonotypes above 0.001 recurred in blood.

The chain employs TRBV24-1 and TRBJ2-1, with 10 nucleotides matching TRBD2. Sequencing used peripheral blood mononuclear cells (PBMCs), obtained at new diagnosis, from a patient treated with antithyroid drugs. This TCR derives from a man aged 30 to 39 with Graves disease. CDR3 loop: CATSDRTQKAGGFYNEQFF. For the CDR3, the DNA is TGTGCCACCAGTGACCGCACCCAAAAAGCGGGAGGGTTTTACAATGAGCAGTTCTTC.